This entry concerns a single T cell receptor beta chain. An end of the junction does not agree with germline; a read error may underlie this. This entry is derived from a study of blood T cell repertoires in COVID-19. Participants spanned ages about 18 to 100 years and resided in 20 to 30 US areas. Membership in each cohort depended on participant-reported clinical history. Either two negative PCRs, clearance, or symptom resolution qualified Cohort 3 donors as recovered. In the study's own analysis: Estimated nucleated cell counts came from reference gene primer amplification. Clones were read by immunoSEQ multiplex PCR, and TCRdb kept only the in-frame ones, dropping some. That table supplies the V and J calls and clone size; D and trimming were determined from the DNA. The data show about 160,000 clones, roughly 84% seen once. Germline V gives CDR1 MNHNY, CDR2 SVGAGI (reference sequence). This CDR3 has 10 residues.

This TCR was recovered from a woman aged 50 to 60 who had recovered from COVID-19. The rearrangement joins TRBV6-6 to TRBJ2-1; no reliable D call. Sequences were obtained from PBMCs or T cells enriched from blood (not recorded which). The CDR3 loop is CACRSGEQFF. CDR3 nucleotides: TGTGCCTGCAGATCCGGTGAGCAGTTCTTC.